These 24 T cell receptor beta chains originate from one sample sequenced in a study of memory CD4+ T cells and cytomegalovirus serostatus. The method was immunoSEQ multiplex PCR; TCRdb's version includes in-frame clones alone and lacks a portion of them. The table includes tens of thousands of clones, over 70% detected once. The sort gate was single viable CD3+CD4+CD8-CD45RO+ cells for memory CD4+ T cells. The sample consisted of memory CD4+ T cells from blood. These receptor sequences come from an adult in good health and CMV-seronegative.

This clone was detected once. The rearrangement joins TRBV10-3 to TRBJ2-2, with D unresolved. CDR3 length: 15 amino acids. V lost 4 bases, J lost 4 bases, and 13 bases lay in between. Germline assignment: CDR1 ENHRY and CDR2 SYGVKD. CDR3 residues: CAISVGRAGTGELFF. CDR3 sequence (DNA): TGTGCCATCAGTGTAGGAAGGGCTGGCACCGGGGAGCTGTTTTTT.

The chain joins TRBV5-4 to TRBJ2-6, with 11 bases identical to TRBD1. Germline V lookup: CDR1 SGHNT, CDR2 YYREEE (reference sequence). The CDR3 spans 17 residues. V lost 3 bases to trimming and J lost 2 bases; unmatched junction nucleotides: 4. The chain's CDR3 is CASSSPGQGAGANVLTF. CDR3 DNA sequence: TGTGCCAGCAGCTCACCGGGACAGGGGGCTGGGGCCAACGTCCTGACTTTC.

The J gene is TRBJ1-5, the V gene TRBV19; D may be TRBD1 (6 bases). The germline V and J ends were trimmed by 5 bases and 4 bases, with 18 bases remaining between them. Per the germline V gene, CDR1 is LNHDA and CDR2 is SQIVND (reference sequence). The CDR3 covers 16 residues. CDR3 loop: CASSRNRDVGNQPQHF. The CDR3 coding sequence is TGTGCCAGTAGTCGAAACAGGGATGTGGGGAATCAGCCCCAGCATTTT.

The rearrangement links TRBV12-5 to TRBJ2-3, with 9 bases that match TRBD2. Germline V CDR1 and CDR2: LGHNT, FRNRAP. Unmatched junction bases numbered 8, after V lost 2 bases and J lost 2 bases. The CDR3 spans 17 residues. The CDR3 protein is CASGLPTSGVYTDTQYF. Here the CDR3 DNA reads TGTGCTAGTGGTTTGCCGACTAGCGGTGTATACACAGATACGCAGTATTTT.

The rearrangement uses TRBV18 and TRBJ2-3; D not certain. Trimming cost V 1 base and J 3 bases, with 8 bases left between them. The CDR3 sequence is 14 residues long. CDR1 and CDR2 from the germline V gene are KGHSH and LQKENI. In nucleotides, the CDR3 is TGTGCCAGCTCACCACGGGTAGGAACAGATACGCAGTATTTT. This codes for CASSPRVGTDTQYF.

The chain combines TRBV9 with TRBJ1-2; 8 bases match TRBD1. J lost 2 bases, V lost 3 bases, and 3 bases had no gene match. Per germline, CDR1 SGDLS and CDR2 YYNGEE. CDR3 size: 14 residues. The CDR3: CASSGTGGNYGYTF. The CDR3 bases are TGTGCCAGCAGCGGCACAGGGGGAAACTATGGCTACACCTTC.

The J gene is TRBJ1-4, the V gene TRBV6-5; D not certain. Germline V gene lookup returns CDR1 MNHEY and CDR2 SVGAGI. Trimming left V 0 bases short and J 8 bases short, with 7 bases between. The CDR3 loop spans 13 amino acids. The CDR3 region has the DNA TGTGCCAGCAGTTACTCGTCAGGCGAAAAACTGTTTTTT. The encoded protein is CASSYSSGEKLFF.

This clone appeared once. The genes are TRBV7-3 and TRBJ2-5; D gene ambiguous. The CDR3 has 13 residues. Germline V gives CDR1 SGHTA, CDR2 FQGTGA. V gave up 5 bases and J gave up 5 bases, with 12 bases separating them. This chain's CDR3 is CASSPLGSETQYF. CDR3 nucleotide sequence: TGTGCCAGCAGCCCCCTAGGGTCGGAGACCCAGTACTTC.

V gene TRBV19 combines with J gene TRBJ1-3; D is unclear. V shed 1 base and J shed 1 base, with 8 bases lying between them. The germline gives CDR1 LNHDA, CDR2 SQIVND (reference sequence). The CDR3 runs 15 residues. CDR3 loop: CASSIVGKSGNTIYF. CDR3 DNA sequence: TGTGCCAGTAGTATAGTGGGAAAATCTGGAAACACCATATATTTT.

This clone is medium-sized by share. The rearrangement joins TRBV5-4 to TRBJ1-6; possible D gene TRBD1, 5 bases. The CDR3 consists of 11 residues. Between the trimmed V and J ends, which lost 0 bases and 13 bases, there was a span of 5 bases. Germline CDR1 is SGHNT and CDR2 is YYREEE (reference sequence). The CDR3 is CASSLGGPLHF. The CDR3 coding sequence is TGTGCCAGCAGCTTGGGGGGCCCCCTCCACTTT.

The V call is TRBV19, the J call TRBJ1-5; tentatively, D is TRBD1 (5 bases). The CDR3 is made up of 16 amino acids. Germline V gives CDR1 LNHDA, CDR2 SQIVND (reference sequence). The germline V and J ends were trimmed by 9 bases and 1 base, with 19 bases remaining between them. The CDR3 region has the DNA TGTGCCAGCCAGGGCCGGGGTGGTGTCAGCAATCAGCCCCAGCATTTT. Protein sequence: CASQGRGGVSNQPQHF. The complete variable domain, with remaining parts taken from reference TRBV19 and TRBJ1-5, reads DGGITQSPKYLFRKEGQNVTLSCEQNLNHDAMYWYRQDPGQGLRLIYYSQIVNDFQKGDIAEGYSVSREKKESFPLTVTSAQKNPTAFYLCASQGRGGVSNQPQHFGDGTRLSIL.

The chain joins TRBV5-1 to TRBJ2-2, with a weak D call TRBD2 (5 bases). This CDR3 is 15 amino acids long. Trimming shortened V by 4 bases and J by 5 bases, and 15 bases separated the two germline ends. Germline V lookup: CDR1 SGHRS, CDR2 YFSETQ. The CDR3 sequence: CASSALEGGTGELFF. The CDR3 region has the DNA TGCGCCAGCAGCGCGCTCGAGGGCGGGACCGGGGAGCTGTTTTTT.

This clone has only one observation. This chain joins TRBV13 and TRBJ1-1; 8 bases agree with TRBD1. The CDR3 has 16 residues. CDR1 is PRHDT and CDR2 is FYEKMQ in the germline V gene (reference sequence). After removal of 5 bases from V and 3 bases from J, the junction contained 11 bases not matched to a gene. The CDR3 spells CASSAEVDREDTEAFF. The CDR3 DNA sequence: TGTGCCAGCAGCGCCGAGGTGGACAGGGAGGACACTGAAGCTTTCTTT.

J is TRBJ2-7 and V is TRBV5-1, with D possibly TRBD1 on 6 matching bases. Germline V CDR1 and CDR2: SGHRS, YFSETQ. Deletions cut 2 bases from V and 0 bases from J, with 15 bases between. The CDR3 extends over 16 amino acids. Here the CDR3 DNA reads TGCGCCAGCAGCTTCCACCGGGACACAAACTCCTACGAGCAGTACTTC. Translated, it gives CASSFHRDTNSYEQYF.

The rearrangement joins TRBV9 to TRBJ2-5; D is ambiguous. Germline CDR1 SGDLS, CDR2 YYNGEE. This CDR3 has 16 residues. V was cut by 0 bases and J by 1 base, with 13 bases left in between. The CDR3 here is CASSVATGGSQETQYF. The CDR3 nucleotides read TGTGCCAGCAGCGTAGCTACTGGTGGTAGCCAAGAGACCCAGTACTTC.

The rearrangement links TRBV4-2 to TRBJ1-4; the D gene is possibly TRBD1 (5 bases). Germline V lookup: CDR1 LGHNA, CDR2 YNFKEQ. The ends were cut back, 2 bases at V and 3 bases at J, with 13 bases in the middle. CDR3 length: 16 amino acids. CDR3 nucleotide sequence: TGTGCCAGCAGCCAAACGGGAGGGACTCCTAATGAAAAACTGTTTTTT. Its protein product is CASSQTGGTPNEKLFF.

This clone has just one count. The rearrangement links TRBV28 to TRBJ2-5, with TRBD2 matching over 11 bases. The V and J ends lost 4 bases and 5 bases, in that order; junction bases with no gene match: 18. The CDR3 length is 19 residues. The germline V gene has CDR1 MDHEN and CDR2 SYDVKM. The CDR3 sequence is CASSSIARGSGGARETQYF. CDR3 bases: TGTGCCAGCAGTTCCATTGCCCGGGGTAGCGGGGGGGCCCGGGAGACCCAGTACTTC.

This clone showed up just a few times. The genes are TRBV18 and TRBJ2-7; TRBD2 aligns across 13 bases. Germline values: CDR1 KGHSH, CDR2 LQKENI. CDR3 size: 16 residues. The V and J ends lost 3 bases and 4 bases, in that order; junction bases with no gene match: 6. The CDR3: CASSPGTSGVGYEQYF. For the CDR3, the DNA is TGTGCCAGCTCACCGGGGACTAGCGGGGTAGGATACGAGCAGTACTTC. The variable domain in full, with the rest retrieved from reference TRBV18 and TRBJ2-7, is NAGVMQNPRHLVRRRGQEARLRCSPMKGHSHVYWYRQLPEEGLKFMVYLQKENIIDESGMPKERFSAEFPKEGPSILRIQQVVRGDSAAYFCASSPGTSGVGYEQYFGPGTRLTVT.

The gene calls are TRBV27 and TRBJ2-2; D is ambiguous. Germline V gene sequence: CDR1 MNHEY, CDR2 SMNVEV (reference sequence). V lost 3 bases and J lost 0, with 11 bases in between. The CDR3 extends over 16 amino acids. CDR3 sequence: CASSFLAFSNTGELFF. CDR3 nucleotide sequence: TGTGCCAGCAGTTTTCTGGCGTTTTCGAACACCGGGGAGCTGTTTTTT.

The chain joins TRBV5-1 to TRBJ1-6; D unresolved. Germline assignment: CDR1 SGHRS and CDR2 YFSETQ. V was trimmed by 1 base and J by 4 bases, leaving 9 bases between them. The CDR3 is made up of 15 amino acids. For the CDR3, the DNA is TGCGCCAGCAGCTTGTCGGAGCCTTATAATTCACCCCTCCACTTT. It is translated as CASSLSEPYNSPLHF.

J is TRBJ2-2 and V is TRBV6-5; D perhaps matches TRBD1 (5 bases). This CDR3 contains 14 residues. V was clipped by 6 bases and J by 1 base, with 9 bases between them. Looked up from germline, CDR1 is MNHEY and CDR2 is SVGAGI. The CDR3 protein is CASRARGNTGELFF. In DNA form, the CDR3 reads TGTGCCAGCAGAGCTAGGGGGAACACCGGGGAGCTGTTTTTT.

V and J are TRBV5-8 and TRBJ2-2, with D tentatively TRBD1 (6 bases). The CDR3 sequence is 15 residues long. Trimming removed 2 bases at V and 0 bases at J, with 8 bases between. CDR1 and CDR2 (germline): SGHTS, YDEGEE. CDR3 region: CASSLQGSNTGELFF. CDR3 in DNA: TGTGCCAGCAGCTTACAGGGATCGAACACCGGGGAGCTGTTTTTT. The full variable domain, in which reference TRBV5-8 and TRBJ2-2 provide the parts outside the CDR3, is EAGVTQSPTHLIKTRGQQATLRCSPISGHTSVYWYQQALGLGLQFLLWYDEGEERNRGNFPPRFSGRQFPNYSSELNVNALELEDSALYLCASSLQGSNTGELFFGEGSRLTVL.

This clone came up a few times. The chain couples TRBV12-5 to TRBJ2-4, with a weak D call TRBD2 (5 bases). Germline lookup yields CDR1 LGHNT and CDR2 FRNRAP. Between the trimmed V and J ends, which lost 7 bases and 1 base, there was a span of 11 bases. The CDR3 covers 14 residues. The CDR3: CASEGAFAKNIQYF. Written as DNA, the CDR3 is TGTGCTAGTGAGGGAGCTTTCGCCAAAAACATTCAGTACTTC. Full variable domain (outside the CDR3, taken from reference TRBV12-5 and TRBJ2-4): DARVTQTPRHKVTEMGQEVTMRCQPILGHNTVFWYRQTMMQGLELLAYFRNRAPLDDSGMPKDRFSAEMPDATLATLKIQPSEPRDSAVYFCASEGAFAKNIQYFGAGTRLSVL.

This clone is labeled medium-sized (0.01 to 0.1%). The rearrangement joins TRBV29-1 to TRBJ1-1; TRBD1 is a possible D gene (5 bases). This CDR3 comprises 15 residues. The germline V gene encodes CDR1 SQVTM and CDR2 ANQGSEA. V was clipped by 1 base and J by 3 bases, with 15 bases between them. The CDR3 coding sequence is TGCAGCGTTGAAGCGCACGGGGGTCGGGACACTGAAGCTTTCTTT. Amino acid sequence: CSVEAHGGRDTEAFF.